Each of the 20 T cell receptor beta chains below was sequenced from the same sample in a study of CD8+ T cells in alopecia areata. Reverse transcribed after extraction, RNA yielded cDNA as the sequencing template. Profiling relied on immunoSEQ multiplex PCR, and the TCRdb table lists in-frame clones only, not all of them. Among around 270,000 clones listed, 55% to 75% were seen once. Treatment in this sample: oral pan-JAK inhibitor, 5-10 mg twice daily. The sample here was CD4+ T cells sorted from blood, taken at week 24, from a patient treated with tofacitinib. The source of these receptors is a human donor with alopecia areata.

The rearrangement links TRBV30 to TRBJ1-2, with TRBD1 identical over 7 bases. Trimming removed 5 bases from V and 7 bases from J; junction bases left unmatched: 10. The CDR3 length is 13 residues. The germline V gene encodes CDR1 GTSNPN and CDR2 SVGIG (reference sequence). This CDR3 reads CAWGQTGISGYTF. Here the CDR3 DNA reads TGTGCCTGGGGACAGACAGGGATTTCTGGCTACACCTTC.

The rearrangement links TRBV4-1 to TRBJ1-1, with D uncertain. This CDR3 spans 14 amino acids. V was pared by 4 bases and J by 0 bases, with 9 bases between. Germline values: CDR1 MGHRA, CDR2 YSYEKL. Here the CDR3 reads CASSLGVLNTEAFF. The CDR3 DNA sequence: TGCGCCAGCAGCCTCGGGGTACTGAACACTGAAGCTTTCTTT.

This clone was counted a few times. This chain connects TRBV30 to TRBJ1-1; D is undetermined. The CDR3 covers 13 residues. Germline-derived CDR1 and CDR2 are GTSNPN and SVGIG (reference sequence). V was pared by 0 bases and J by 5 bases, with 10 bases between. In DNA, the CDR3 is TGTGCCTGGAGTGTAACGAGAGAGACTGAAGCTTTCTTT. Translated, it gives CAWSVTRETEAFF.

The chain uses TRBV5-4 and TRBJ2-5, with D maybe TRBD1 (6 bases). V lost 1 base to trimming and J lost 1 base, with 11 bases between them. CDR1 is SGHNT, CDR2 YYREEE, per germline (reference sequence). This CDR3 contains 15 residues. As DNA, the CDR3 is TGTGCCAGCAGCTTGCCGATGACAGGCCAAGAGACCCAGTACTTC. This encodes CASSLPMTGQETQYF.

This clone has a handful of counts. CDR3 DNA sequence: TGCAGCGTTGAAGATTGGACAGGGTACGGCTACACCTTC. The encoded protein is CSVEDWTGYGYTF. The chain combines TRBV29-1 with TRBJ1-2; TRBD1 aligns across 8 bases. This CDR3 contains 13 residues. The J segment lost 8 bases and the V segment lost 0 bases, leaving 5 bases of the junction unmatched. Germline V lookup: CDR1 SQVTM, CDR2 ANQGSEA.

This chain connects TRBV28 to TRBJ2-5, with TRBD1 as a possible D gene (6 bases). This CDR3 contains 14 residues. The germline CDR1 and CDR2 sequences are MDHEN and SYDVKM. Trimming removed 7 bases at V and 1 base at J, with 13 bases between. CDR3 in amino acids: CASTRQGRQETQYF. The CDR3 coding sequence is TGTGCCAGCACGAGGCAGGGGCGCCAAGAGACCCAGTACTTC.

This clone was counted many times. The gene calls are TRBV19 and TRBJ1-5, with D maybe TRBD1 (5 bases). The V end lost 4 bases, the J end lost 7 bases, and 11 bases lay between the germline ends. CDR1 is LNHDA, CDR2 SQIVND, per germline (reference sequence). The CDR3 has 13 residues. The CDR3 protein is CASSRGVEQPQHF. CDR3 sequence (DNA): TGTGCCAGTAGTAGGGGGGTAGAACAGCCCCAGCATTTT.

In DNA form, the CDR3 reads TGTGCCAGCAGCTTTACAGACTATGGCTACACCTTC. Translation gives CASSFTDYGYTF. This chain joins TRBV11-2 and TRBJ1-2; no clear D gene. The CDR3 is 12 amino acids. Germline CDR1 reads SGHAT; CDR2 reads FQNNGV. Trimming shortened V by 3 bases and J by 3 bases, and 5 bases separated the two germline ends. The full variable domain, with the rest looked up from reference TRBV11-2 and TRBJ1-2, is EAGVAQSPRYKIIEKRQSVAFWCNPISGHATLYWYQQILGQGPKLLIQFQNNGVVDDSQLPKDRFSAERLKGVDSTLKIQPAKLEDSAVYLCASSFTDYGYTFGSGTRLTVV.

The chain is built from TRBV7-2 and TRBJ1-1; 8 bases agree with TRBD1. CDR1 SGHTA and CDR2 FQGNSA come from the germline V gene. The CDR3 runs 14 residues. V lost 4 bases, J lost 5 bases, and 6 bases stayed unmatched. The CDR3 nucleotides are TGTGCCAGCAGCTGGACAGGGAGGGGGACTGAAGCTTTCTTT. It codes for CASSWTGRGTEAFF.

The J gene is TRBJ2-1, the V gene TRBV15, with D perhaps given as TRBD1 or TRBD2 (5 bases each). This CDR3 contains 16 residues. V was cut by 0 bases and J by 2 bases, with 11 bases left in between. Germline V gene data show CDR1 as LNHNV and CDR2 as YYDKDF (reference sequence). CDR3 sequence: CATSRDRGLTYNEQFF. The DNA of the CDR3 is TGTGCCACCAGCAGAGATCGGGGCCTAACCTACAATGAGCAGTTCTTC.

In regard to this clone: A junction boundary mismatches the germline segment, possibly from a read error. The chain joins TRBV7-7 to TRBJ2-5; D not resolved. The CDR3 spans 13 residues. Germline V gene lookup returns CDR1 SSHAT and CDR2 FNYEAQ (reference sequence). CDR3 nucleotide sequence: TGTGCTAGCAGCTTATTGGGTAGAGAGACCCAGTACTTC. The encoded protein is CASSLLGRETQYF.

The chain combines TRBV5-6 with TRBJ1-2, with 7 bases identical to TRBD1. The junction had 7 bases not matched to a gene; V was cut back by 2 bases and J by 6 bases. This CDR3 is built from 14 residues. Germline lookup yields CDR1 SGHDT and CDR2 YYEEEE. This chain's CDR3 is CASSFKTGLHGYTF. CDR3 nucleotides: TGTGCCAGCAGCTTTAAGACAGGGTTGCATGGCTACACCTTC.

The gene calls are TRBV29-1 and TRBJ2-3, with D perhaps matching TRBD2 (5 bases). The CDR3 extends over 13 amino acids. Trimming removed 1 base from V and 2 bases from J, with 7 bases in between. Germline CDR1 reads SQVTM; CDR2 reads ANQGSEA. DNA of the CDR3: TGCAGCGTTGAAGCGGGAAACACAGATACGCAGTATTTT. This sequence encodes CSVEAGNTDTQYF.

V and J are TRBV27 and TRBJ2-3; 10 bases fit TRBD2. Germline V gives CDR1 MNHEY, CDR2 SMNVEV (reference sequence). The junction had 6 bases not matched to a gene; V was cut back by 3 bases and J by 3 bases. The CDR3 consists of 16 residues. CDR3 DNA: TGTGCCAGCAGTTTTAGCGGGGGGTTGCGGACAGATACGCAGTATTTT. Translating it yields CASSFSGGLRTDTQYF.

This chain connects TRBV7-2 to TRBJ2-1; 7 positions agree with TRBD2. V lost 1 base and J lost 0; bases outside the gene matches: 6. Germline V gene lookup returns CDR1 SGHTA and CDR2 FQGNSA. The CDR3 runs to 17 residues. The CDR3 nucleotides read TGTGCCAGCAGCTTAGAAGGGAGGGCCTTCTCCTACAATGAGCAGTTCTTC. It specifies CASSLEGRAFSYNEQFF. The full variable domain, in which reference TRBV7-2 and TRBJ2-1 provide the parts outside the CDR3, is GAGVSQSPSNKVTEKGKDVELRCDPISGHTALYWYRQSLGQGLEFLIYFQGNSAPDKSGLPSDRFSAERTGGSVSTLTIQRTQQEDSAVYLCASSLEGRAFSYNEQFFGPGTRLTVL.

The chain uses TRBV14 and TRBJ1-6; perhaps TRBD1 as D (5 bases). CDR3 length: 16 amino acids. V was trimmed by 0 bases and J by 6 bases, leaving 12 bases between them. Germline V lookup: CDR1 SGHDN, CDR2 FVKESK. The CDR3 loop is CASSQELGVPNSPLHF. In DNA form, the CDR3 reads TGTGCCAGCAGCCAAGAATTAGGGGTCCCTAATTCACCCCTCCACTTT.

The table lists this clone with a count of one. J is TRBJ1-2 and V is TRBV2; 10 nucleotides match TRBD1. CDR1 SNHLY and CDR2 FYNNEI come from the germline V gene. V shed 5 bases, J shed 4 bases, and the junction held 7 bases outside the gene matches. This CDR3 comprises 15 residues. This CDR3 reads CASSPDRGIRYGYTF. CDR3 in DNA: TGTGCCAGCAGTCCGGACAGGGGGATCCGCTATGGCTACACCTTC.

The V call is TRBV30, the J call TRBJ2-7; weak D call: TRBD1 (7 bases). Germline lookup yields CDR1 GTSNPN and CDR2 SVGIG (reference sequence). This CDR3 is built from 13 residues. Trimming removed 5 bases from V and 5 bases from J, with 16 bases in between. CDR3 coding DNA: TGTGCCTGGTGGCTGGCAGGGGGGAACGAGCAGTACTTC. This gives the protein CAWWLAGGNEQYF.

This clone occurred a few times. The chain employs TRBV5-1 and TRBJ1-2; TRBD1 aligns across 9 bases. The CDR3 totals 15 residues. Germline trimming cut 4 bases from V and 7 bases from J; bases unmatched to any gene: 11. Germline CDR1 and CDR2: SGHRS and YFSETQ. The CDR3, as DNA: TGCGCCAGCAGCCTTCGGACAGGGGATCCCGGTGGCTACACCTTC. This encodes CASSLRTGDPGGYTF.

This clone was found a few times. The J gene is TRBJ2-2, the V gene TRBV5-6; D gene unclear. Germline values: CDR1 SGHDT, CDR2 YYEEEE. The CDR3 consists of 14 residues. The V end lost 4 bases, the J end lost 1 base, and 8 bases lay between the germline ends. The CDR3 DNA follows: TGTGCCAGCAGCCCCGACTGGAACACCGGGGAGCTGTTTTTT. It codes for CASSPDWNTGELFF.